This TCR beta chain was identified during a study of blood T cell repertoires in COVID-19. Study-wide background: Sites in the United States, Italy and Spain provided acute and convalescent COVID-19 samples. The cDNA or gDNA used as material had been derived from T cells, B-cell-depleted T cells, or PBMCs.

This CDR3 region has 15 residues. Germline V gene sequence: CDR1 MDHEN, CDR2 SYDVKM. V shed 4 bases and J shed 2 bases, with 12 bases lying between them. In the original workflow: Amplified reference gene primers provided the basis for estimating nucleated cell counts. TCRdb keeps only in-frame clones here, not all; method: immunoSEQ multiplex PCR. That table gives V, J and clone size, and the DNA gave D and trimming. This repertoire shows 100,000 to 120,000 clones, nearly 90% found once; its top ten account for roughly 5%. The origin of this receptor is a human donor in a cohort sampled during active COVID-19. The chain carries TRBV28 and TRBJ1-5; D gene uncertain. Sequencing was carried out using peripheral blood. Here the CDR3 reads CASSSAGSGNQPQHF. Written as DNA, the CDR3 is TGTGCCAGCAGTTCCGCCGGGAGTGGCAATCAGCCCCAGCATTTT.